This T cell receptor (beta chain) was sequenced for a study of T cell responses to AZD1222 COVID-19 vaccine. The protocol was immunoSEQ multiplex PCR, while the TCRdb copy is restricted to in-frame clones and leaves out a portion. The table has roughly 67,000 clones, around 89% seen once. This CDR3 spans 14 amino acids. Germline CDR1 is SGHDN and CDR2 is FVKESK. V was pared by 1 base and J by 11 bases, with 15 bases between. The receptor was derived from an adult in good health. This sample comprised peripheral blood, obtained on day 0 of AZD1222 vaccination. The V gene is TRBV14, the J gene TRBJ2-4; D gene unclear. This chain's CDR3 is CASSQVVGFGFQYF. CDR3 in DNA: TGTGCCAGCAGCCAAGTGGTCGGGTTCGGGTTTCAGTACTTC.